These 25 T cell receptor beta chains were sequenced from one sample in a study of control samples from healthy donors and cancer patients. Using immunoSEQ multiplex PCR, the repertoire was profiled, and TCRdb retains in-frame clones only, with some absent. This table has approximately 110,000 clones, approximately 90% appearing once. What was sequenced was blood. The source is a human donor in good health. The donor label of this sample is uncertain.

The chain joins TRBV18 to TRBJ2-7; TRBD1 might be the D (6 bases). Germline-derived CDR1 and CDR2 are KGHSH and LQKENI. V lost 0 bases and J lost 6, with 18 bases in between. The CDR3 sequence is 16 residues long. The CDR3 here is CASSPPRGIAPGEQYF. The DNA for the CDR3 is TGTGCCAGCTCACCACCAAGGGGGATAGCCCCTGGCGAGCAGTACTTC.

V is TRBV28 and J is TRBJ2-7; D unresolved. Germline V gives CDR1 MDHEN, CDR2 SYDVKM. This CDR3 region has 12 residues. V dropped 7 bases and J dropped 6 bases, with 13 bases sitting between them. CDR3 sequence (DNA): TGTGCCAGCAAAGGTGACCCCCCCGAGCAGTACTTC. Amino acid sequence: CASKGDPPEQYF. The whole variable domain, remainder taken from reference TRBV28 and TRBJ2-7, is DVKVTQSSRYLVKRTGEKVFLECVQDMDHENMFWYRQDPGLGLRLIYFSYDVKMKEKGDIPEGYSVSREKKERFSLILESASTNQTSMYLCASKGDPPEQYFGPGTRLTVT.

The chain has TRBV2 and TRBJ1-4; unclear D gene. This CDR3 has 14 residues. Trimming pared 4 bases from V and 1 base from J, leaving 7 bases between. Germline V gene data show CDR1 as SNHLY and CDR2 as FYNNEI. The CDR3 protein is CASSVELTNEKLFF. The CDR3 coding sequence is TGTGCCAGCAGTGTAGAGCTAACTAATGAAAAACTGTTTTTT.

The chain combines TRBV3-1 (or the pseudogene TRBV3-2) with TRBJ2-3; unclear D gene. Germline values: CDR1 LGHDT, CDR2 YNNKEL (reference sequence). Trimming removed 8 bases at V and 4 bases at J, with 7 bases between. The CDR3 is 11 residues long. In DNA form, the CDR3 reads TGTGCCAGCCGGAAGGCAGATACGCAGTATTTT. Its translation: CASRKADTQYF.

V gene TRBV14 combines with J gene TRBJ2-7; the match to TRBD2 covers 7 bases. J gave up 4 bases and V 1 base, and 4 bases lay outside the gene matches. This CDR3 has 14 amino acids. Germline assignment: CDR1 SGHDN and CDR2 FVKESK. Here the CDR3 DNA reads TGTGCCAGCAGCCAAGGTTGGGGAGGGTACGAGCAGTACTTC. This translates into CASSQGWGGYEQYF.

The chain recombines TRBV7-8 with TRBJ1-1; tentative D call: TRBD1 (6 bases). CDR1 and CDR2 from the germline V gene are SGHVS and FQNEAQ. Trimming stripped 5 bases from V and 3 bases from J, with 10 bases between. The CDR3 is 13 residues long. The CDR3 sequence is CASSRTGHTEAFF. CDR3 bases: TGTGCCAGCAGCCGAACAGGGCACACTGAAGCTTTCTTT.

The rearrangement joins TRBV9 to TRBJ2-1; D unresolved. Germline V gene sequence: CDR1 SGDLS, CDR2 YYNGEE. V lost 3 bases to trimming and J lost 8 bases, with 18 bases between them. The CDR3 extends over 15 amino acids. The CDR3 nucleotides are TGTGCCAGCAGCGCACAAGGCCCGTCGACGGATGAGCAGTTCTTC. Protein product: CASSAQGPSTDEQFF. The variable domain in full, completed from reference TRBV9 and TRBJ2-1, reads DSGVTQTPKHLITATGQRVTLRCSPRSGDLSVYWYQQSLDQGLQFLIQYYNGEERAKGNILERFSAQQFPDLHSELNLSSLELGDSALYFCASSAQGPSTDEQFFGPGTRLTVL.

The chain employs TRBV6-5 and TRBJ2-1; D not certain. Germline V gene lookup returns CDR1 MNHEY and CDR2 SVGAGI. CDR3 length: 14 residues. V lost 5 bases and J lost 7, with 15 bases in between. The CDR3 nucleotides read TGTGCCAGCAGTCCGCCCGAGCAGAGGAATGAGCAGTTCTTC. As protein: CASSPPEQRNEQFF.

This sequence joins TRBV6-2 or TRBV6-3 and TRBJ2-3; TRBD1 agrees at 8 bases. The CDR3 has 13 amino acids. V shed 6 bases, J shed 4 bases, and the junction held 3 bases outside the gene matches. Germline values: CDR1 MNHEY, CDR2 SVGEGT. The CDR3 reads CASSQGAPDTQYF. Here the CDR3 DNA reads TGTGCCAGCAGCCAGGGGGCCCCAGATACGCAGTATTTT.

This sequence joins TRBV21-1 and TRBJ2-5; the D segment call TRBD1 is taken from the table without a DNA check. TRBV21-1 corresponds to a pseudogene. The CDR3 sequence is 20 residues long. CDR3 DNA: TGTGCCAGCAGCAAAAATGAAGGGGCCGCGGGACAGGGGGCAGGGGAGACCCAGTACTTC. Its protein is CASSKNEGAAGQGAGETQYF.

Here the CDR3 reads CASGSGNTIYF. The CDR3 coding sequence is TGTGCCAGCGGTTCTGGAAACACCATATATTTT. The chain is built from TRBV6-5 and TRBJ1-3; D is undetermined. The germline gives CDR1 MNHEY, CDR2 SVGAGI. V lost 8 bases and J lost 1, with 3 bases in between. The CDR3 runs to 11 residues.

The V and J genes are TRBV29-1 and TRBJ2-3; TRBD2 matches 7 bases. CDR1 and CDR2 (germline): SQVTM, ANQGSEA. Trimming took 7 bases from V and 3 from J; bases not matched to a gene: 4. The CDR3 has 12 amino acids. This CDR3 is CSGGAGTDTQYF. The CDR3 region has the DNA TGCAGCGGGGGAGCGGGGACAGATACGCAGTATTTT.

The chain joins TRBV30 to TRBJ2-3; D uncertain. Trimming removed 1 base from V and 1 base from J, with 3 bases in between. The CDR3 spans 12 residues. CDR1 and CDR2 (germline): GTSNPN, SVGIG (reference sequence). As DNA, the CDR3 is TGTGCCTGGAGTGGAGGCACAGATACGCAGTATTTT. It translates to CAWSGGTDTQYF.

V and J are TRBV18 and TRBJ1-4; D is ambiguous. CDR3 length equals 15 residues. V was clipped by 1 base and J by 5 bases, with 11 bases between them. Germline CDR1 reads KGHSH; CDR2 reads LQKENI. The chain's CDR3 is CASSPRFDLNEKLFF. Here the CDR3 DNA reads TGTGCCAGCTCACCACGTTTTGATCTGAATGAAAAACTGTTTTTT.

The chain recombines TRBV25-1 with TRBJ1-6; D is undetermined. The CDR3 covers 17 residues. The germline gives CDR1 MGHDK, CDR2 SYGVNS. Trimming took 2 bases from V and 5 from J, leaving 16 bases between them. The CDR3 is CASSEGVWRKNNSPLHF. The CDR3 nucleotides are TGTGCCAGCAGTGAAGGGGTGTGGAGAAAAAATAATTCACCCCTCCACTTT.

This chain joins TRBV6-4 and TRBJ2-2; maybe TRBD1 (6 bases). The V and J ends lost 6 bases and 7 bases respectively, with 15 bases between them. Per germline, CDR1 MRHNA and CDR2 SNTAGT. The CDR3 runs 14 residues. DNA of the CDR3: TGTGCCAGCAGCCGGGACACTGACGGCGGGGAGCTGTTTTTT. This codes for CASSRDTDGGELFF.

V and J are TRBV21-1 and TRBJ2-1; the tabulated D call, TRBD1, remains unverified against the DNA. TRBV21-1 is an annotated pseudogene. This CDR3 region has 17 residues. This CDR3 is CASSKGQSYSSYNEQFF. The CDR3 nucleotides read TGTGCCAGCAGCAAAGGACAGTCTTACAGCTCCTACAATGAGCAGTTCTTC.

CDR3 sequence (DNA): TGTGCCAGCAGCCACGGGACAAGCGCAACAAACACTGAAGCTTTCTTT. Translated, it gives CASSHGTSATNTEAFF. J is TRBJ1-1 and V is TRBV11-2, with D maybe TRBD1 (6 bases). V was shortened by 5 bases and J by 2 bases, with 18 bases between the two germline ends. CDR3 length: 16 amino acids. CDR1 SGHAT and CDR2 FQNNGV come from the germline V gene.

The rearrangement links TRBV9 to TRBJ1-6; D is uncertain. The V end was cut by 3 bases, the J end by 0 bases, with 13 bases between. Germline V gene data show CDR1 as SGDLS and CDR2 as YYNGEE. The CDR3 sequence is 17 residues long. The CDR3 sequence: CASSGKDGSSYNSPLHF. The CDR3 DNA reads as TGTGCCAGCAGCGGAAAGGACGGGAGCTCCTATAATTCACCCCTCCACTTT. Full variable domain (rest looked up from reference TRBV9 and TRBJ1-6): DSGVTQTPKHLITATGQRVTLRCSPRSGDLSVYWYQQSLDQGLQFLIQYYNGEERAKGNILERFSAQQFPDLHSELNLSSLELGDSALYFCASSGKDGSSYNSPLHFGNGTRLTVT.

The chain links TRBV7-2 to TRBJ2-5, with D unresolved. CDR1 is SGHTA, CDR2 FQGNSA, per germline. The ends were cut back, 5 bases at V and 0 bases at J, with 22 bases in the middle. This CDR3 comprises 18 residues. CDR3 amino acids: CASSRPPKDTRYQETQYF. The CDR3, as DNA: TGTGCCAGCAGCCGTCCCCCCAAAGATACACGATACCAAGAGACCCAGTACTTC.

This chain joins TRBV7-3 and TRBJ2-2; D unclear. V was clipped by 5 bases and J by 2 bases, with 6 bases between them. The germline V gene encodes CDR1 SGHTA and CDR2 FQGTGA. The CDR3 extends over 13 amino acids. CDR3 in DNA: TGTGCCAGCAGCGGCAGCAACACCGGGGAGCTGTTTTTT. Translated: CASSGSNTGELFF.

This chain uses TRBV7-9 with TRBJ2-1; 9 bases are shared with TRBD1. In germline, CDR1 is SEHNR, CDR2 FQNEAQ (reference sequence). J gave up 9 bases and V 0 bases, and 6 bases lay outside the gene matches. This CDR3 region has 15 residues. This chain's CDR3 is CASSLAQTGGREQFF. The DNA for the CDR3 is TGTGCCAGCAGCTTAGCGCAGACAGGGGGACGTGAGCAGTTCTTC.

The V call is TRBV19, the J call TRBJ1-5; 7 bases match TRBD1. The CDR3 is 15 residues long. Germline V gene data show CDR1 as LNHDA and CDR2 as SQIVND (reference sequence). With 1 base clipped from V and 7 bases from J, the junction kept 7 bases outside the gene matches. The CDR3 reads CASSIVTGVRQPQHF. CDR3 bases: TGTGCCAGTAGTATAGTTACAGGGGTGAGGCAGCCCCAGCATTTT.

This clone was observed once. The chain is built from TRBV19 and TRBJ2-7; D not certain. CDR3 length: 13 residues. V was clipped by 3 bases and J by 4 bases, with 10 bases between them. Germline V gives CDR1 LNHDA, CDR2 SQIVND (reference sequence). In DNA, the CDR3 is TGTGCCAGTAGTATGTACTTGGGTTACGAGCAGTACTTC. This codes for CASSMYLGYEQYF.

CDR3 loop: CASRSSSVETQYF. The CDR3 DNA sequence: TGTGCCAGCAGATCTAGCTCTGTAGAGACCCAGTACTTC. The rearrangement links TRBV3-1 (or the pseudogene TRBV3-2) to TRBJ2-5, with a weak D call TRBD2 (5 bases). CDR3 length equals 13 residues. Germline-derived CDR1 and CDR2 are LGHDT and YNNKEL (reference sequence). V dropped 6 bases and J dropped 4 bases, with 12 bases sitting between them.